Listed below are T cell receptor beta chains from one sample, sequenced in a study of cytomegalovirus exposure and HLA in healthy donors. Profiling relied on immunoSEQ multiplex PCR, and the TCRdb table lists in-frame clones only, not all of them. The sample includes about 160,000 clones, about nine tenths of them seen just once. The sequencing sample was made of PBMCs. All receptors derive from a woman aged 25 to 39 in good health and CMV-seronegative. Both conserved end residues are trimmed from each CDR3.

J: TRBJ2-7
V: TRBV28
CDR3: ASLKLHSYEQY

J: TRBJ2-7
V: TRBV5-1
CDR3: ASSGGTGGIYEQY

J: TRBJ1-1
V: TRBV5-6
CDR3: ASSFYSAGNTEAF

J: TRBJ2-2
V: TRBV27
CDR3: ASSLTPSFGRGNTGELF

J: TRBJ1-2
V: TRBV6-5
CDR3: ASSQKPYGYT

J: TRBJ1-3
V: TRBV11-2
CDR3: ASSGRDREAGNTIY

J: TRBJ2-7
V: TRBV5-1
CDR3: ASSASGTGRSEQY

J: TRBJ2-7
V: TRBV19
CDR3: ASSHKGLEQY

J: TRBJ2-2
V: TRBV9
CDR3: ASSFTDRGGELF

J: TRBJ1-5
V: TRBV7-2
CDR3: ASSLGNQPQH

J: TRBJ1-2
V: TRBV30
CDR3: AWSQGAGGYT

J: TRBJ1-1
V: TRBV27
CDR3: ASSRVRDRGPGGTEAF

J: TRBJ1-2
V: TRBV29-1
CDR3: SVKGAFYGHT

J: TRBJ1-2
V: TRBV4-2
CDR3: ASSQDPAANYGYT